This T cell receptor (beta chain) appears in the sequencing data of a study of blood T cell repertoires in COVID-19. The wider study: The samples span acute and convalescent COVID-19 from the United States, Italy and Spain. The analysed material was cDNA or gDNA that came from T cells, B-cell-depleted T cells, or PBMCs.

J lost 4 bases, V lost 1 base, and 4 bases had no gene match. Germline V gene sequence: CDR1 SGHTA, CDR2 FQGNSA. This CDR3 has 15 residues. Enrolled through a virtual design, the participants were between 18 and 89 years of age and came from about two dozen US areas. Authors' data handling: For nucleated cells, counts were estimated from reference gene primer amplification. Using immunoSEQ multiplex PCR, the repertoire was profiled, and TCRdb retains in-frame clones only, with some absent. Clone size and the V and J calls come from that table; the DNA yielded D and trimming. The table lists hundreds of thousands of clones, approximately 90% of them singletons.

What was sequenced was PBMCs or T cells enriched from blood (not recorded which). The genes are TRBV7-2 and TRBJ2-3; TRBD2 aligns across 8 bases. The TCR comes from a woman younger than 30 who had recovered from COVID-19. The CDR3 DNA reads TGTGCCAGCAGCTTAGAGGGACTAGTCCCAGATACGCAGTATTTT. Translation gives CASSLEGLVPDTQYF.